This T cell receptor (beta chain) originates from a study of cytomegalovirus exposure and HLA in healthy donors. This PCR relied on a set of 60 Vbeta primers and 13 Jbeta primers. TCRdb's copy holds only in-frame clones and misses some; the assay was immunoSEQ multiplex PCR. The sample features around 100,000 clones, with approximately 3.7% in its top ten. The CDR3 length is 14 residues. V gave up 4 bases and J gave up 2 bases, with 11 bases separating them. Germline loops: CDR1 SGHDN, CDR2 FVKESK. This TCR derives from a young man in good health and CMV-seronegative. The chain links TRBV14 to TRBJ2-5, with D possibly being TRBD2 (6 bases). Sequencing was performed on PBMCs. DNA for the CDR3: TGTGCCAGCAGCCCCCGGGACTTACAAGAGACCCAGTACTTC. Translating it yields CASSPRDLQETQYF.